Listed here are 15 T cell receptor beta chains from one sample, sequenced in a study of cytomegalovirus exposure and HLA in healthy donors. This PCR relied on a set of 60 Vbeta primers and 13 Jbeta primers. Method: immunoSEQ multiplex PCR; TCRdb's copy keeps in-frame clones and lacks some. The table includes about 99,000 clones, around 80% detected once. Sequencing was carried out using PBMCs. All receptors come from a woman aged 18 to 35 in good health and CMV-seropositive.

Notes on this clone: Other DNA sequences within the sample encode an identical CDR3. J is TRBJ2-5 and V is TRBV5-1, with D perhaps matching TRBD2 (6 bases). Deletions cut 0 bases from V and 2 bases from J, with 8 bases between. Germline V lookup: CDR1 SGHRS, CDR2 YFSETQ. The CDR3 contains 14 residues. CDR3 region: CASSLGGGQETQYF. DNA of the CDR3: TGCGCCAGCAGCTTGGGTGGAGGGCAAGAGACCCAGTACTTC.

This clone was counted many times. V gene TRBV7-9 combines with J gene TRBJ2-1; D gene ambiguous. Germline V gives CDR1 SEHNR, CDR2 FQNEAQ (reference sequence). The CDR3 length is 12 residues. V was pared by 5 bases and J by 6 bases, with 8 bases between. The CDR3 region is CASSVRSNEQFF. In DNA, the CDR3 is TGTGCCAGCAGCGTTAGGAGCAATGAGCAGTTCTTC. The full variable domain, its missing parts supplied by reference TRBV7-9 and TRBJ2-1, is DTGVSQNPRHKITKRGQNVTFRCDPISEHNRLYWYRQTLGQGPEFLTYFQNEAQLEKSRLLSDRFSAERPKGSFSTLEIQRTEQGDSAMYLCASSVRSNEQFFGPGTRLTVL.

This rearrangement joins TRBV5-1 to TRBJ2-7, with 7 nucleotides matching TRBD2. Germline trimming cut 0 bases from V and 3 bases from J; bases unmatched to any gene: 3. This CDR3 has 14 residues. Looked up from germline, CDR1 is SGHRS and CDR2 is YFSETQ. The CDR3 DNA follows: TGCGCCAGCAGCTTGGCCGGGGACTACTACGAGCAGTACTTC. This translates into CASSLAGDYYEQYF.

The count of this clone is one. The chain uses TRBV7-2 and TRBJ1-1, with D possibly matching TRBD1 (5 bases). This CDR3 has 14 amino acids. CDR1 is SGHTA and CDR2 is FQGNSA in the germline V gene. Trimming removed 2 bases from V and 5 bases from J, with 12 bases in between. CDR3 in DNA: TGTGCCAGCAGCTTACGGGGGGGTCGGACTGAAGCTTTCTTT. Protein: CASSLRGGRTEAFF.

The genes are TRBV27 and TRBJ2-3, with D possibly matching TRBD2 (6 bases). The CDR3 has 14 residues. The germline V and J ends were trimmed by 3 bases and 2 bases, with 9 bases remaining between them. Looked up from germline, CDR1 is MNHEY and CDR2 is SMNVEV (reference sequence). The CDR3 reads CASSLDYFTDTQYF. In DNA form, the CDR3 reads TGTGCCAGCAGTTTGGACTATTTCACAGATACGCAGTATTTT.

This chain connects TRBV2 to TRBJ2-3; D might be TRBD2 (6 bases). Trimming removed 1 base at V and 1 base at J, with 12 bases between. The CDR3 consists of 16 residues. Germline V gene sequence: CDR1 SNHLY, CDR2 FYNNEI. The CDR3 spells CASSEGTGGGTDTQYF. For the CDR3, the DNA is TGTGCCAGCAGTGAAGGGACCGGAGGGGGCACAGATACGCAGTATTTT.

The gene calls are TRBV9 and TRBJ2-2, with 7 bases fitting TRBD1. Germline assignment: CDR1 SGDLS and CDR2 YYNGEE. V was pared by 4 bases and J by 4 bases, with 7 bases of the junction left unmatched. The CDR3 totals 15 residues. For the CDR3, the DNA is TGTGCCAGCAGCCTATGGGCAGGGGGCACCGGGGAGCTGTTTTTT. Residues: CASSLWAGGTGELFF.

This clone occurred a few times. This chain uses TRBV5-4 with TRBJ1-1, with D tentatively TRBD1 (6 bases). V was cut by 4 bases and J by 7 bases, with 11 bases left in between. The CDR3 contains 12 residues. In germline, CDR1 is SGHNT, CDR2 YYREEE (reference sequence). The CDR3 here is CASSQRTDEAFF. The CDR3 DNA reads as TGTGCCAGCAGCCAACGGACAGATGAAGCTTTCTTT.

The CDR3 reads CASSSLTGDRGYEQYF. CDR3 DNA sequence: TGTGCCAGCAGTTCCCTTACCGGAGACAGGGGATACGAGCAGTACTTC. The chain combines TRBV6-5 with TRBJ2-7; 8 bases are a match to TRBD1. The germline CDR1 and CDR2 sequences are MNHEY and SVGAGI. The CDR3 covers 16 residues. Trimming took 4 bases from V and 4 from J; bases not matched to a gene: 12.

This chain uses TRBV5-4 with TRBJ1-2, with D possibly being TRBD1 (5 bases). V lost 6 bases to trimming and J lost 6 bases, with 12 bases between them. Germline values: CDR1 SGHNT, CDR2 YYREEE (reference sequence). CDR3 length: 12 amino acids. The CDR3: CASTTGGNGYTF. For the CDR3, the DNA is TGTGCCAGCACGACTGGGGGGAATGGCTACACCTTC. The full variable domain, its missing parts supplied by reference TRBV5-4 and TRBJ1-2, is ETGVTQSPTHLIKTRGQQVTLRCSSQSGHNTVSWYQQALGQGPQFIFQYYREEENGRGNFPPRFSGLQFPNYSSELNVNALELDDSALYLCASTTGGNGYTFGSGTRLTVV.

This rearrangement joins TRBV7-9 to TRBJ2-5, with TRBD1 matching over 11 bases. The CDR3 is 16 residues long. CDR1 is SEHNR and CDR2 is FQNEAQ in the germline V gene (reference sequence). The junction had 10 bases not matched to a gene; V was cut back by 5 bases and J by 5 bases. The CDR3 is CASSVRRTGGAETQYF. CDR3 nucleotides: TGTGCCAGCAGCGTGCGTAGGACAGGGGGCGCCGAGACCCAGTACTTC.

This clone was found once. The chain is built from TRBV30 and TRBJ2-1; a possible D gene is TRBD2 (5 bases). Germline lookup yields CDR1 GTSNPN and CDR2 SVGIG (reference sequence). Trimming cost V 6 bases and J 0 bases, with 18 bases left between them. The CDR3 extends over 16 amino acids. For the CDR3, the DNA is TGTGCCTGTACATGTGGAGCCGGGATCTCCTACAATGAGCAGTTCTTC. It is translated as CACTCGAGISYNEQFF.

This clone was seen a few times. The chain links TRBV11-2 to TRBJ2-2; D perhaps matches TRBD2 (5 bases). V was pared by 3 bases and J by 0 bases, with 8 bases between. This CDR3 contains 15 residues. Per the germline V gene, CDR1 is SGHAT and CDR2 is FQNNGV. The CDR3 region has the DNA TGTGCCAGCAGCTTCGGCGGGTCGAACACCGGGGAGCTGTTTTTT. Its protein is CASSFGGSNTGELFF.

The rearrangement joins TRBV6-5 to TRBJ1-6, with 8 bases aligning to TRBD1. The germline V gene encodes CDR1 MNHEY and CDR2 SVGAGI. This CDR3 has 15 residues. V gave up 5 bases and J gave up 9 bases; unmatched junction bases: 9. The CDR3 loop is CASSADRVSSSPLHF. The CDR3 DNA is TGTGCCAGCAGTGCGGACAGGGTGTCGAGTTCACCCCTCCACTTT.

The chain is built from TRBV28 and TRBJ1-2, with TRBD1 identical over 11 bases. After removal of 5 bases from V and 10 bases from J, the junction contained 9 bases not matched to a gene. The CDR3 has 14 amino acids. From germline, CDR1 is MDHEN and CDR2 SYDVKM. Written as DNA, the CDR3 is TGTGCCAGCAGTAGCCGGGACAGGGGGTTTATCTACACCTTC. Translated: CASSSRDRGFIYTF.